This passage covers 20 T cell receptor beta chains from one sample sequenced in a study of T cell repertoires in aging, cancer and after chemotherapy. TRB rearrangements spanning V, D and J were amplified using mixed TRB-A/B primers. TCRdb redid the calling of the multiplex PCR reads with MiXCR, one entry per CDR3 protein. Of some 2,500 distinct CDR3 sequences in the sample, almost 35% were seen once. The template was genomic DNA from peripheral blood, not RNA. The sample was blood. The source is a human donor with a solid tumor.

This clonotype is labeled as medium-sized. The J gene is TRBJ1-5, the V gene TRBV7-2; no definite D call. Germline V gene sequence: CDR1 SGHTA, CDR2 FQGNSA. V lost 1 base and J 7 bases, leaving 8 bases between the germline ends. The CDR3 covers 13 residues. Here the CDR3 DNA reads TGTGCCAGCAGCTTAGATCCCCGGCAGCCCCAGCATTTT. It is translated as CASSLDPRQPQHF.

By sample share, this clonotype is large. The chain is built from TRBV6-5 and TRBJ2-7; TRBD2 might be the D (6 bases). V was trimmed by 2 bases and J by 2 bases, leaving 13 bases between them. The germline V gene encodes CDR1 MNHEY and CDR2 SVGAGI. This CDR3 has 15 residues. The DNA of the CDR3 is TGTGCCAGCAGTTACGGGGGGACGCGCCCCTACGAGCAGTACTTC. Amino acid sequence: CASSYGGTRPYEQYF.

This clonotype was recorded only once. This rearrangement joins TRBV5-5 to TRBJ2-1; 9 nucleotides align to TRBD2. The germline V gene encodes CDR1 SGHKS and CDR2 YYEKEE (reference sequence). The CDR3 runs to 16 residues. With 1 base clipped from V and 12 bases from J, the junction kept 14 bases outside the gene matches. As DNA, the CDR3 is TGTGCCAGCAGCTTGTTTCGGCGGGAGGGCGGGTTAGGGCAGTTCTTC. Its protein is CASSLFRREGGLGQFF.

This clonotype was recorded a few times. The chain carries TRBV7-9 and TRBJ2-7; tentatively, D is TRBD1 (6 bases). V was trimmed by 5 bases and J by 4 bases, leaving 18 bases between them. The length of the CDR3 is 15 residues. Germline CDR1 and CDR2: SEHNR and FQNEAQ (reference sequence). The CDR3 sequence is CASSPGSTGPYEQYF. The CDR3 region has the DNA TGTGCCAGCAGCCCCGGTTCGACAGGACCATACGAGCAGTACTTC.

Points on this clonotype: This may come from a read error, since a much larger clone is one base off. The CDR3 carries no conserved terminal phenylalanine or tryptophan, so it likely arises from a read error. The chain carries TRBV6-5 and TRBJ2-7; D gene uncertain. Germline V gene data show CDR1 as MNHEY and CDR2 as SVGAGI. V was pared by 6 bases and J by 4 bases, with 10 bases between. The length of the CDR3 is 12 residues. CDR3 sequence (DNA): TGTGCCAGCAGAGCCCAGCGTTACGAGCAGTACTTA. Amino acid sequence: CASRAQRYEQYL.

This clonotype appeared once. One end of the junction varies from germline; a read error may be responsible. The genes are TRBV5-6 and TRBJ1-1; D gene unclear. The CDR3 totals 12 residues. CDR1 SGHDT and CDR2 YYEEEE come from the germline V gene. CDR3 coding DNA: TGCGCCAGCAGTATAGGGAACACTGAAGCTTTCTTT. It translates to CASSIGNTEAFF.

The chain has TRBV20-1 and TRBJ1-5; D gene ambiguous. Deletions cut 0 bases from V and 4 bases from J, with 13 bases between. Germline V gene data show CDR1 as DFQATT and CDR2 as SNEGSKA (reference sequence). The CDR3 length is 15 residues. DNA of the CDR3: TGCAGTGCTAGAGAACGAACTGTATGGAATCAGCCCCAGCATTTT. Protein sequence: CSARERTVWNQPQHF.

Concerning this clonotype: A single base separates this from a much larger clone, so it may be a read error. It is likely a read error, because the conserved phenylalanine at the end of the CDR3 is missing. V is TRBV29-1 and J is TRBJ2-3; the match to TRBD1 covers 10 bases. The CDR3 spans 14 residues. Germline V CDR1 and CDR2: SQVTM, ANQGSEA. J gave up 2 bases and V 8 bases, and 7 bases lay outside the gene matches. CDR3 protein: CSLAGTGATDTQYL. DNA for the CDR3: TGCAGCCTTGCGGGGACAGGGGCCACAGATACGCAGTATTTG.

This chain links TRBV19 with TRBJ1-5; no firm D call. Trimming shortened V by 3 bases and J by 0 bases, and 9 bases separated the two germline ends. The CDR3 is made up of 15 amino acids. Germline assignment: CDR1 LNHDA and CDR2 SQIVND (reference sequence). CDR3 in DNA: TGTGCCAGTAGTATCTGGGAGGGTAGCAATCAGCCCCAGCATTTT. Translation: CASSIWEGSNQPQHF.

The CDR3 DNA reads TGTGCCAGCAGCGTGTACCGATATGGGAACACCGGGGAGCTGTTTTTT. Translating gives CASSVYRYGNTGELFF. The chain links TRBV6-6 to TRBJ2-2; D is unclear. The CDR3 spans 16 residues. V lost 6 bases and J 1 base, leaving 15 bases between the germline ends. Germline V gene lookup returns CDR1 MNHNY and CDR2 SVGAGI (reference sequence).

With regard to this clonotype: The junction and the germline gene differ at one end; a read error may be behind it. The CDR3 sequence is CAWRLPGGGTGELYF. The CDR3 region has the DNA TGTGCCTGGAGACTACCTGGGGGGGGGACCGGGGAGCTGTACTTC. This chain connects TRBV30 to TRBJ2-7; TRBD2 matches at 7 bases. In germline, CDR1 is GTSNPN, CDR2 SVGIG (reference sequence). The CDR3 is 15 residues long.

This clonotype was seen a few times. The chain combines TRBV15 with TRBJ1-1; no firm D call. The V and J ends lost 7 bases and 1 base respectively, with 10 bases between them. CDR1 and CDR2 from the germline V gene are LNHNV and YYDKDF (reference sequence). There are 13 residues in the CDR3. The CDR3 region is CATNRQRNTEAFF. The CDR3 coding sequence is TGTGCCACCAACCGACAAAGGAACACTGAAGCTTTCTTT.

In its sample, this clonotype is large. The chain has TRBV30 and TRBJ1-2; TRBD1 is a possible D gene (6 bases). Trimming cost V 5 bases and J 1 base, with 17 bases left between them. The CDR3 spans 15 residues. Germline V gives CDR1 GTSNPN, CDR2 SVGIG (reference sequence). CDR3: CAWYPKLGGNYGYTF. CDR3 nucleotides: TGTGCCTGGTATCCGAAGTTAGGGGGTAACTATGGCTACACCTTC.

This clonotype rates as medium-sized. V gene TRBV6-5 combines with J gene TRBJ2-7; D assignment may be TRBD1 or TRBD2 (5 bases each). The germline V and J ends were trimmed by 0 bases and 7 bases, with 10 bases remaining between them. The CDR3 is 13 amino acids. Germline CDR1 MNHEY, CDR2 SVGAGI. CDR3 amino acids: CASSYSKGTEQYF. The CDR3 DNA sequence: TGTGCCAGCAGTTACTCGAAGGGGACGGAGCAGTACTTC.

This clonotype is labeled as large. The chain uses TRBV20-1 and TRBJ1-2; tentative D call: TRBD1 (6 bases). This CDR3 spans 16 amino acids. V lost 3 bases, J lost 7 bases, and 24 bases lay in between. Germline V gene data show CDR1 as DFQATT and CDR2 as SNEGSKA (reference sequence). The CDR3 DNA reads TGCAGTGCTAGGGCCGGGACAAAGGCATGGGTACGTGGCTACACCTTC. Protein: CSARAGTKAWVRGYTF.

The chain recombines TRBV19 with TRBJ2-1; D ambiguous. The germline V gene has CDR1 LNHDA and CDR2 SQIVND (reference sequence). The CDR3 contains 14 residues. V was trimmed by 8 bases and J by 2 bases, leaving 13 bases between them. DNA of the CDR3: TGTGCCAGTGTCCGCAACCCGGCCTACAATGAGCAGTTCTTC. Encoded protein: CASVRNPAYNEQFF.

This clonotype has just a few counts. The chain combines TRBV5-6 with TRBJ2-1; 14 nucleotides align to TRBD2. The CDR3 totals 20 residues. J was trimmed by 11 bases and V by 3 bases; bases with no gene match: 22. CDR1 and CDR2 from the germline V gene are SGHDT and YYEEEE. CDR3 DNA sequence: TGTGCCAGCAGCTATACCCCGGGACTAGCGGGAGTAACGGATCGGGTCCAGCAGTTCTTC. This gives the protein CASSYTPGLAGVTDRVQQFF.

The V call is TRBV12-3 or TRBV12-4, the J call TRBJ1-1; D ambiguous. The CDR3 runs to 13 residues. Trimming took 5 bases from V and 0 from J, leaving 7 bases between them. The CDR3 nucleotides read TGTGCCAGCAGTCACCCCATGAACACTGAAGCTTTCTTT. Amino acid sequence: CASSHPMNTEAFF.

The gene calls are TRBV7-2 and TRBJ2-1, with D unclear. The CDR3 contains 17 residues. V was shortened by 5 bases and J by 0 bases, with 17 bases between the two germline ends. The germline gives CDR1 SGHTA, CDR2 FQGNSA. In DNA form, the CDR3 reads TGTGCCAGCAGCCAGTTCCGTGGAGAGAGCTCCTACAATGAGCAGTTCTTC. Translated, it gives CASSQFRGESSYNEQFF.

Relative to its sample, this clonotype is large. The gene calls are TRBV6-5 and TRBJ1-1; D not certain. The germline CDR1 and CDR2 sequences are MNHEY and SVGAGI. Deletions cut 0 bases from V and 1 base from J, with 6 bases between. The CDR3 runs 14 residues. The CDR3 loop is CASSYSGRNTEAFF. CDR3 nucleotide sequence: TGTGCCAGCAGTTACTCAGGCCGGAACACTGAAGCTTTCTTT.